This TCR beta chain was sequenced during a study of blood T cell repertoires in COVID-19. Measured with immunoSEQ multiplex PCR; TCRdb has only the in-frame clones, and not every one. The data hold some 150,000 clones, with 80% to 90% observed a single time. Germline CDR1 reads SGHTA; CDR2 reads FQGTGA. Trimming cost V 2 bases and J 5 bases; bases outside gene matches: 4. The CDR3 loop spans 14 amino acids. This TCR came from a woman aged 55-75 years with COVID-19, enrolled during active disease. Specimen: peripheral blood. The chain employs TRBV7-3 and TRBJ2-7; 9 positions match TRBD2. The CDR3 is CASSLAGGRNEQYF. CDR3 nucleotide sequence: TGTGCCAGCAGCTTAGCGGGAGGGCGGAACGAGCAGTACTTC.